This passage covers 27 T cell receptor beta chains from one sample sequenced in a study of T-cell reconstitution after alpha-beta-depleted transplantation in children. Preparing the TCRbeta library involved the use of unique molecular identifiers. From the PCR reads, TCRdb called clonotypes with MiXCR, one entry per CDR3 protein. The profile shows some 400,000 distinct CDR3 sequences, roughly 22% of them singletons. This specimen consisted of PBMCs from the stem cell graft donor, obtained from the stem cell graft. The origin of the receptors is a human donor who donated a stem cell graft to a child with acute myeloid leukemia.

Many counts were recorded for this clonotype. The chain combines TRBV20-1 with TRBJ2-1; the match to TRBD2 covers 8 bases. The CDR3 contains 15 residues. Losses at the gene ends were 6 bases for V and 0 bases for J; bases not matched to a gene: 7. Germline CDR1 and CDR2: DFQATT and SNEGSKA (reference sequence). This CDR3 reads CSAEPSGSSYNEQFF. DNA for the CDR3: TGCAGTGCAGAACCGAGCGGGAGCTCCTACAATGAGCAGTTCTTC.

Only a few counts were recorded for this clonotype. The rearrangement uses TRBV29-1 and TRBJ1-5; D is possibly TRBD1 (5 bases). The CDR3 totals 15 residues. Germline values: CDR1 SQVTM, CDR2 ANQGSEA. Deletions cut 6 bases from V and 0 bases from J, with 15 bases between. For the CDR3, the DNA is TGCAGCGTACACTCTTCCAGGGTTAGCAATCAGCCCCAGCATTTT. Its translation is CSVHSSRVSNQPQHF.

This chain joins TRBV24-1 and TRBJ2-3; TRBD2 aligns across 14 bases. Germline V gene sequence: CDR1 KGHDR, CDR2 SFDVKD. CDR3 size: 18 residues. With V trimmed by 3 bases and J by 5 bases, 9 bases remained unmatched. In DNA form, the CDR3 reads TGTGCCACCAGTGATCGTGATTCGACTAGCGGGAGGGAAGATACGCAGTATTTT. It translates to CATSDRDSTSGREDTQYF.

This clonotype was observed at least ten times. The V and J genes are TRBV11-2 and TRBJ1-5; maybe TRBD1 (6 bases). The CDR3 has 16 amino acids. CDR1 is SGHAT and CDR2 is FQNNGV in the germline V gene. V gave up 3 bases and J gave up 5 bases, with 17 bases separating them. The CDR3 nucleotides read TGTGCCAGCAGCTTCCTCGCTCATCCAGGGGATCAGCCCCAGCATTTT. Translating it yields CASSFLAHPGDQPQHF.

This chain uses TRBV6-1 with TRBJ2-7, with 9 nucleotides matching TRBD2. Per germline, CDR1 MNHNS and CDR2 SASEGT. J lost 5 bases, V lost 7 bases, and 9 bases had no gene match. This CDR3 contains 14 residues. The CDR3 loop reads CASKPGLAFHEQYF. CDR3 nucleotide sequence: TGTGCCAGCAAACCGGGACTAGCTTTCCACGAGCAGTACTTC.

The chain links TRBV5-8 to TRBJ2-7, with D perhaps matching TRBD2 (5 bases). CDR1 is SGHTS and CDR2 is YDEGEE in the germline V gene. The CDR3 sequence is 12 residues long. With 4 bases removed from V and 11 bases from J, the gap between germline ends came to 16 bases. The CDR3 region has the DNA TGTGCCAGCAGCCCCGGACTGCTTGACGAGTACTTC. It specifies CASSPGLLDEYF. Filled out from reference TRBV5-8 and TRBJ2-7, the complete variable domain reads EAGVTQSPTHLIKTRGQQATLRCSPISGHTSVYWYQQALGLGLQFLLWYDEGEERNRGNFPPRFSGRQFPNYSSELNVNALELEDSALYLCASSPGLLDEYFGPGTRLTVT.

This clonotype was counted between two and nine times. This rearrangement joins TRBV6-1 to TRBJ2-3; the match to TRBD2 covers 9 bases. The ends lost 6 bases at V and 3 bases at J; junction bases unmatched: 13. CDR3 length: 17 amino acids. Germline CDR1 reads MNHNS; CDR2 reads SASEGT. CDR3: CASSPNLAGEATDTQYF. DNA of the CDR3: TGTGCCAGCAGCCCCAACTTAGCGGGAGAGGCTACAGATACGCAGTATTTT.

The table lists this clonotype with a few counts. This rearrangement joins TRBV28 to TRBJ2-4; D remains ambiguous. The germline V gene encodes CDR1 MDHEN and CDR2 SYDVKM. There are 15 residues in the CDR3. V was trimmed by 7 bases and J by 0 bases, leaving 13 bases between them. The CDR3 DNA follows: TGTGCCAGCACTACCCCGACGGTAGCCAAAAACATTCAGTACTTC. It encodes CASTTPTVAKNIQYF.

The V gene is TRBV5-1, the J gene TRBJ2-7, with 8 bases lining up with TRBD1. Germline V gene lookup returns CDR1 SGHRS and CDR2 YFSETQ. This CDR3 spans 15 amino acids. Trimming at V came to 1 base and at J to 3 bases, leaving 6 bases not matched to a gene. The CDR3 sequence: CASSLPGQGVYEQYF. The DNA for the CDR3 is TGCGCCAGCAGCTTGCCAGGACAGGGTGTCTACGAGCAGTACTTC.

The chain is built from TRBV5-1 and TRBJ2-1; no firm D call. This CDR3 comprises 15 residues. Germline V gene lookup returns CDR1 SGHRS and CDR2 YFSETQ. Trimming removed 0 bases at V and 2 bases at J, with 9 bases between. The CDR3 here is CASSLDASTYNEQFF. CDR3 nucleotides: TGCGCCAGCAGCTTGGACGCGTCGACCTACAATGAGCAGTTCTTC.

This clonotype was seen repeatedly, ten times or more. V usage is TRBV24-1 and J usage is TRBJ2-5; 11 bases line up with TRBD2. The CDR3 is 16 amino acids. The V gene end was trimmed by 4 bases and the J gene end by 2 bases; junction bases not matched to a gene: 5. Germline CDR1 reads KGHDR; CDR2 reads SFDVKD. This chain's CDR3 is CATSDSGLAVQETQYF. The CDR3 coding sequence is TGTGCCACCAGTGACTCGGGACTAGCGGTACAAGAGACCCAGTACTTC.

The chain has TRBV15 and TRBJ1-1, with a tentative D call TRBD1 (5 bases). This CDR3 contains 15 residues. The ends were cut back, 1 base at V and 3 bases at J, with 12 bases in the middle. CDR1 is LNHNV and CDR2 is YYDKDF in the germline V gene (reference sequence). This chain's CDR3 is CATSRVGEGDTEAFF. The CDR3 nucleotides are TGTGCCACCAGCAGAGTGGGGGAAGGGGACACTGAAGCTTTCTTT.

In its sample, this clonotype was seen many times. The rearrangement joins TRBV29-1 to TRBJ2-5; 10 bases match TRBD2. The CDR3 loop spans 15 amino acids. V shed 1 base and J 4 bases; nucleotides not matched to a gene: 6. CDR1 SQVTM and CDR2 ANQGSEA come from the germline V gene. DNA of the CDR3: TGCAGCGTTGAAGTGCTAGCGGGGGTTGGAGAGACCCAGTACTTC. Amino acid sequence: CSVEVLAGVGETQYF.

The genes are TRBV20-1 and TRBJ2-1, with 9 bases that match TRBD1. This CDR3 region has 15 residues. CDR1 and CDR2 from the germline V gene are DFQATT and SNEGSKA (reference sequence). V lost 1 base to trimming and J lost 6 bases; unmatched junction nucleotides: 7. CDR3 in DNA: TGCAGTGCTAGAGGGGGGACAGGGACATTCAATGAGCAGTTCTTC. Protein product: CSARGGTGTFNEQFF.

The V call is TRBV20-1, the J call TRBJ1-2; 8 nucleotides match TRBD1. Looked up from germline, CDR1 is DFQATT and CDR2 is SNEGSKA (reference sequence). The J segment lost 8 bases and the V segment lost 4 bases, leaving 9 bases of the junction unmatched. This CDR3 region has 13 residues. The CDR3 sequence: CSATQGQGNGYTF. The CDR3 nucleotides are TGCAGTGCTACCCAAGGACAGGGTAACGGCTACACCTTC.

This clonotype came up many times. The chain uses TRBV29-1 and TRBJ2-7, with 7 bases aligning to TRBD1. The CDR3 length is 14 residues. Trimming took 6 bases from V and 7 from J; bases not matched to a gene: 15. The germline gives CDR1 SQVTM, CDR2 ANQGSEA. CDR3 residues: CSVVTQGPSREQYF. CDR3 DNA sequence: TGCAGCGTCGTCACACAGGGGCCCTCTAGGGAGCAGTACTTC.

The chain joins TRBV5-5 to TRBJ1-4, with 9 bases that match TRBD1. Germline loops: CDR1 SGHKS, CDR2 YYEKEE (reference sequence). The CDR3 runs to 16 residues. With V trimmed by 4 bases and J by 0 bases, 4 bases remained unmatched. The CDR3 spells CASSVRQGATNEKLFF. CDR3 coding DNA: TGTGCCAGCAGCGTTCGACAGGGGGCAACTAATGAAAAACTGTTTTTT.

The CDR3 sequence: CASSEGAQFF. CDR3 coding DNA: TGTGCCAGCAGTGAAGGAGCCCAGTTCTTC. The chain couples TRBV2 to TRBJ2-1; unclear D gene. V was pared by 1 base and J by 13 bases, with 5 bases between. The length of the CDR3 is 10 residues. Germline values: CDR1 SNHLY, CDR2 FYNNEI.

In the case of this clonotype: This could be a read error, since a much larger clone is one nucleotide away. This chain uses TRBV4-3 with TRBJ2-3; 12 bases align to TRBD2. The length of the CDR3 is 17 residues. Germline V CDR1 and CDR2: LGHNA, YSLEER. The CDR3 here is CASSDGLAGSSTDTLYF. CDR3 coding DNA: TGCGCCAGCAGCGATGGACTAGCGGGGAGTAGCACAGATACGCTGTATTTT.

This clonotype was seen a few times. J is TRBJ1-5 and V is TRBV27, with 7 bases identical to TRBD1. J gave up 2 bases and V 8 bases, and 6 bases lay outside the gene matches. Germline values: CDR1 MNHEY, CDR2 SMNVEV (reference sequence). The CDR3 sequence is 14 residues long. The CDR3 DNA follows: TGTGCCAGCGGGCAAGACAGGGGCAATCAGCCCCAGCATTTT. Translating it yields CASGQDRGNQPQHF.

The V and J genes are TRBV7-2 and TRBJ2-2; D is ambiguous. Between the trimmed V and J ends, which lost 2 bases and 5 bases, there was a span of 6 bases. Germline V gives CDR1 SGHTA, CDR2 FQGNSA. CDR3 length equals 13 residues. In DNA form, the CDR3 reads TGTGCCAGCAGCTTAATGTTTACCGGGGAGCTGTTTTTT. Amino acid sequence: CASSLMFTGELFF.

CDR3 region: CASSLVGINTEAFF. The CDR3 DNA is TGTGCCAGCAGTTTAGTGGGGATCAACACTGAAGCTTTCTTT. The J gene is TRBJ1-1, the V gene TRBV27; D not resolved. The CDR3 totals 14 residues. V was cut by 2 bases and J by 2 bases, with 9 bases left in between. The germline V gene encodes CDR1 MNHEY and CDR2 SMNVEV (reference sequence).

This chain links TRBV9 with TRBJ2-6; D ambiguous. Germline V gene sequence: CDR1 SGDLS, CDR2 YYNGEE. Trimming pared 4 bases from V and 0 bases from J, leaving 17 bases between. This CDR3 is built from 18 residues. The DNA of the CDR3 is TGTGCCAGCAGCCTGAAATCGACACGTTACTCTGGGGCCAACGTCCTGACTTTC. It specifies CASSLKSTRYSGANVLTF.

The V and J genes are TRBV11-3 and TRBJ2-3, with a tentative D call TRBD2 (5 bases). The CDR3 spans 15 residues. In germline, CDR1 is SGHNT, CDR2 YENEEA. The ends were cut back, 5 bases at V and 4 bases at J, with 16 bases in the middle. The DNA of the CDR3 is TGTGCCAGCAGCACGGACTCCTTAAGAGCAGATACGCAGTATTTT. This sequence encodes CASSTDSLRADTQYF.

The V gene is TRBV7-9, the J gene TRBJ2-7; 10 positions match TRBD2. This CDR3 region has 15 residues. V was pared by 3 bases and J by 7 bases, with 9 bases of the junction left unmatched. Looked up from germline, CDR1 is SEHNR and CDR2 is FQNEAQ (reference sequence). The CDR3 DNA follows: TGTGCCAGCAGCTTCCATGCTAGCGGGAGTGAGGAGCAGTACTTC. Protein product: CASSFHASGSEEQYF.

This clonotype was detected a few times. The chain has TRBV20-1 and TRBJ1-1, with unresolved D. Trimming pared 3 bases from V and 7 bases from J, leaving 18 bases between. The V gene's germline CDR1 is DFQATT and CDR2 SNEGSKA (reference sequence). The length of the CDR3 is 14 residues. This chain's CDR3 is CSASVQASDGEAFF. The CDR3 DNA follows: TGCAGTGCTAGCGTCCAGGCAAGTGATGGTGAAGCTTTCTTT.

This clonotype was observed many times. The V call is TRBV29-1, the J call TRBJ2-2; unclear D gene. Trimming cost V 7 bases and J 0 bases, with 3 bases left between them. CDR3 length: 11 residues. CDR1 and CDR2 (germline): SQVTM, ANQGSEA. The CDR3 coding sequence is TGCAGCGGAACGAACACCGGGGAGCTGTTTTTT. Translated, it gives CSGTNTGELFF.